What follows describes a single T cell receptor (beta chain). Its specificity is not known. Libraries of TRB cDNA were made by 5' RACE and carried UMIs. TCRdb processed the 5' RACE reads again and assigns one entry to each CDR3 protein, with no DNA. The sample includes roughly 29,000 distinct CDR3 sequences. The sample originates from a study of CXCR3-negative and CXCR3-positive naive CD8 T cells. CDR1 and CDR2 from the germline V gene are SEHNR and FQNEAQ (reference sequence). The CDR3 length is 15 residues. Using triplicate sorts, 300,000 cells were collected each time from every CD8+ T cell subset. Whole-study results and caveats: Memory, not naive, CXCR3-negative and CXCR3-positive cells differed in TRBV-TRBJ usage. High diversity, comparable across both naive subsets, contrasted with much lower diversity in memory CD8+ cells. Researchers report CXCR3 expression partially decreased after cryopreservation, with fresh PBMCs used in most assays.

Sequenced material: memory CD8+ T cells from blood. This clonotype was obtained from a human donor in good health. Some clones in this sample may be carry-over from other donors' samples. V gene TRBV7-9 combines with J gene TRBJ1-2; absent DNA, TCRdb's TRBD1 call cannot be checked. The CDR3 loop reads CASSAGQGLDYGYTF.